The 10 T cell receptor beta chains listed next were all sequenced from one sample in a study of T cell repertoires in cytomegalovirus infection. One entry per CDR3 protein results from TCRdb running MiXCR on the reads. The sample shows about 220,000 distinct CDR3 sequences, roughly 34% of them seen only once. These TCRs' antigens remain unknown. Material: CD8+ T cells from cultured PBMCs, obtained from culture after CMV antigen stimulation. The origin of the receptors is a human donor in good health (CMV status not recorded). Some clones in this sample may be carry-over from other donors' samples.

CDR3 DNA: TGTGCCAGCAGCCCGGCGGGGTACAGGGAAGAGACCCAGTACTTC. Translating it yields CASSPAGYREETQYF. The V call is TRBV7-2, the J call TRBJ2-5; D tentatively reads TRBD1 or TRBD2 (6 bases each). The CDR3 covers 15 residues. Per germline, CDR1 SGHTA and CDR2 FQGNSA. Trimming removed 5 bases from V and 3 bases from J, with 16 bases in between.

V and J are TRBV7-6 and TRBJ2-3; TRBD1 might be the D (6 bases). Germline CDR1 and CDR2: SGHVS and FNYEAQ. Deletions cut 2 bases from V and 5 bases from J, with 14 bases between. The CDR3 loop spans 15 amino acids. The CDR3 reads CASSLTAGERDTQYF. The CDR3 nucleotides are TGTGCCAGCAGCTTAACGGCAGGGGAGAGAGATACGCAGTATTTT.

The chain joins TRBV7-6 to TRBJ2-1; no definite D call. Germline V gene data show CDR1 as SGHVS and CDR2 as FNYEAQ. The CDR3 has 16 residues. Deletions cut 1 base from V and 4 bases from J, with 14 bases between. The CDR3 reads CASSLGGIAFYNEQFF. The DNA for the CDR3 is TGTGCCAGCAGCTTAGGCGGAATCGCCTTTTACAATGAGCAGTTCTTC. Using reference TRBV7-6 and TRBJ2-1 for the parts outside the CDR3, the full variable domain is GAGVSQSPRYKVTKRGQDVALRCDPISGHVSLYWYRQALGQGPEFLTYFNYEAQQDKSGLPNDRFSAERPEGSISTLTIQRTEQRDSAMYRCASSLGGIAFYNEQFFGPGTRLTVL.

This clonotype was seen once. CDR3 residues: CATNTEVNKGALQPQHF. The DNA for the CDR3 is TGTGCCACAAACACTGAGGTCAACAAGGGAGCTCTTCAGCCCCAGCATTTT. This chain joins TRBV6-4 and TRBJ1-5; D gene uncertain. Germline-derived CDR1 and CDR2 are MRHNA and SNTAGT. This CDR3 has 17 amino acids. V shed 10 bases and J shed 6 bases, with 28 bases lying between them.

V and J are TRBV12-3 or TRBV12-4 and TRBJ2-1; possible D gene TRBD2, 5 bases. Trimming took off 4 bases at V and 5 bases at J, with 15 bases between the two ends. The CDR3 is 15 residues long. The CDR3 spells CASSYVVAFHNEQFF. The CDR3 nucleotides are TGTGCCAGCAGTTACGTGGTAGCGTTCCACAATGAGCAGTTCTTC.

The chain joins TRBV9 to TRBJ2-2; 7 nucleotides line up with TRBD2. The V gene's germline CDR1 is SGDLS and CDR2 YYNGEE. The CDR3 length is 16 residues. The V segment lost 3 bases and the J segment 4 bases; nucleotides outside the gene matches: 9. The CDR3 region is CASSARVGGPTGELFF. The DNA for the CDR3 is TGTGCCAGCAGCGCGAGAGTGGGAGGGCCCACCGGGGAGCTGTTTTTT.

V usage is TRBV27 and J usage is TRBJ2-1; D is perhaps TRBD2 (6 bases). V lost 6 bases and J 3 bases, leaving 27 bases between the germline ends. This CDR3 has 19 amino acids. Looked up from germline, CDR1 is MNHEY and CDR2 is SMNVEV (reference sequence). As DNA, the CDR3 is TGTGCCAGCAGCGTAATCCGGGACTCTCTCCCCTCTTTCTACAATGAGCAGTTCTTC. Translated: CASSVIRDSLPSFYNEQFF.

This clonotype came up many times. V and J are TRBV7-2 and TRBJ2-7, with 7 bases lining up with TRBD2. The CDR3 has 15 residues. Trimming at V came to 5 bases and at J to 1 base, leaving 8 bases not matched to a gene. Germline CDR1 reads SGHTA; CDR2 reads FQGNSA. The DNA of the CDR3 is TGTGCCAGCAGCCCTACTAGCGAAAGTTCCTACGAGCAGTACTTC. It encodes CASSPTSESSYEQYF.

This clonotype has more than one count but fewer than ten. The chain carries TRBV20-1 and TRBJ2-1; the D gene is possibly TRBD1 (6 bases). Trimming took 6 bases from V and 4 from J, leaving 22 bases between them. Germline loops: CDR1 DFQATT, CDR2 SNEGSKA (reference sequence). This CDR3 contains 16 residues. CDR3 DNA sequence: TGCAGTGCCGCCCCCATACAGGGTGACACTTACAATGAGCAGTTCTTC. Protein: CSAAPIQGDTYNEQFF.

The V call is TRBV27, the J call TRBJ1-1; D perhaps matches TRBD1 (6 bases). This CDR3 spans 14 amino acids. Germline values: CDR1 MNHEY, CDR2 SMNVEV (reference sequence). The V end lost 5 bases, the J end lost 6 bases, and 16 bases lay between the germline ends. In DNA form, the CDR3 reads TGTGCCAGCAGTACCCGGGCCCCAGGGGCTGAAGCTTTCTTT. Protein: CASSTRAPGAEAFF.